These 27 T cell receptor beta chains share one sample of origin, sequenced in a study of blood T cell repertoires in COVID-19 (dated by TCRdb to about 2020). Library preparation employed the immunoSEQ multiplex PCR assay. Drawn from immuneACCESS, this table holds only the in-frame rearrangements with V and J called that TCRdb kept. Clones are partly lost; checked studies trace under half to an unresolved V gene and leave the rest unexplained. The sample data list 150,000 or so clones, and approximately 88% of these were observed just once. About 4.7% of the sample rests with the top ten. Specimen: peripheral blood. These receptors all stem from a human donor in a cohort sampled during active COVID-19.

In regard to this clone: Compared with germline, one end of the junction differs, possibly owing to a read error. This chain links TRBV27 with TRBJ2-7; 7 bases are a match to TRBD2. Germline V gene lookup returns CDR1 MNHEY and CDR2 SMNVEV (reference sequence). The CDR3 spans 14 residues. Written as DNA, the CDR3 is TGTGCCAGCAGTCGACTAGCAGCCTCCTTCGAGCAGTACTTC. Protein: CASSRLAASFEQYF.

The chain has TRBV2 and TRBJ2-3; possibly TRBD2 for D (7 bases). CDR1 is SNHLY, CDR2 FYNNEI, per germline. V lost 8 bases to trimming and J lost 8 bases, with 17 bases between them. The CDR3 is 13 amino acids. The CDR3 here is CASGLGGRPTQYF. The DNA for the CDR3 is TGTGCCAGCGGCCTCGGGGGGCGGCCTACGCAGTATTTT.

The genes are TRBV5-1 and TRBJ2-3; D unresolved. This CDR3 is 12 amino acids long. Germline values: CDR1 SGHRS, CDR2 YFSETQ. Trimming left V 4 bases short and J 6 bases short, with 9 bases between. Here the CDR3 DNA reads TGCGCCAGCAGCCCCGAACGGGATACGCAGTATTTT. This sequence encodes CASSPERDTQYF.

The chain links TRBV7-9 to TRBJ1-5, with D possibly being TRBD1 (5 bases). Looked up from germline, CDR1 is SEHNR and CDR2 is FQNEAQ (reference sequence). The CDR3 totals 15 residues. Trimming left V 6 bases short and J 3 bases short, with 15 bases between. The CDR3 loop is CASSPREGPNQPQHF. CDR3 sequence (DNA): TGTGCCAGCAGTCCTCGGGAGGGACCCAATCAGCCCCAGCATTTT.

The V and J genes are TRBV20-1 and TRBJ2-7, with TRBD1 matching over 10 bases. The CDR3 spans 15 residues. Per the germline V gene, CDR1 is DFQATT and CDR2 is SNEGSKA (reference sequence). The trim removed 3 bases at V and 2 bases at J, leaving 7 bases unmatched. The CDR3, as DNA: TGCAGTGCTAGTGTGGGGACAGGGGTGGCCTACGAGCAGTACTTC. Translation: CSASVGTGVAYEQYF.

The rearrangement joins TRBV7-2 to TRBJ1-3; D unclear. Germline V gene sequence: CDR1 SGHTA, CDR2 FQGNSA. The length of the CDR3 is 16 residues. V was trimmed by 1 base and J by 0 bases, leaving 10 bases between them. This chain's CDR3 is CASSLGPGVSGNTIYF. Here the CDR3 DNA reads TGTGCCAGCAGCTTAGGCCCGGGAGTCTCTGGAAACACCATATATTTT.

V and J are TRBV5-4 and TRBJ2-3, with 9 bases lining up with TRBD1. This CDR3 spans 15 amino acids. Germline lookup yields CDR1 SGHNT and CDR2 YYREEE (reference sequence). The J segment lost 8 bases and the V segment lost 4 bases, leaving 11 bases of the junction unmatched. CDR3 coding DNA: TGTGCCAGCAGCGTAATGACAGGGGGTTCGGGTACGCAGTATTTT. Translating it yields CASSVMTGGSGTQYF.

The chain couples TRBV19 to TRBJ1-5; D ambiguous. Germline loops: CDR1 LNHDA, CDR2 SQIVND (reference sequence). V lost 8 bases, J lost 4 bases, and 12 bases lay in between. The CDR3 totals 13 residues. As DNA, the CDR3 is TGTGCCAGTGCGATACCGGGAAATCAGCCCCAGCATTTT. Translated, it gives CASAIPGNQPQHF.

The table lists this clone with a few counts. This rearrangement joins TRBV5-4 to TRBJ2-5; 9 bases agree with TRBD2. The CDR3 runs to 16 residues. Germline V gives CDR1 SGHNT, CDR2 YYREEE (reference sequence). With V trimmed by 0 bases and J by 5 bases, 8 bases remained unmatched. CDR3 protein: CASSLGPGLASETQYF. For the CDR3, the DNA is TGTGCCAGCAGCTTGGGTCCGGGACTAGCAAGCGAGACCCAGTACTTC.

This chain uses TRBV3-1 (or the pseudogene TRBV3-2) with TRBJ1-1; D is unresolved. Germline V gene lookup returns CDR1 LGHDT and CDR2 YNNKEL (reference sequence). This CDR3 spans 15 amino acids. V lost 4 bases to trimming and J lost 4 bases, with 16 bases between them. CDR3 in amino acids: CASSPQTPGGTEAFF. The CDR3 bases are TGTGCCAGCAGCCCACAGACACCCGGAGGCACTGAAGCTTTCTTT.

This chain connects TRBV7-9 to TRBJ2-4; perhaps TRBD2 as D (5 bases). Germline V gene lookup returns CDR1 SEHNR and CDR2 FQNEAQ (reference sequence). The CDR3 is 15 residues long. V was clipped by 0 bases and J by 3 bases, with 9 bases between them. The CDR3 protein is CASSLAGAGKNIQYF. CDR3 in DNA: TGTGCCAGCAGCTTAGCGGGAGCCGGCAAAAACATTCAGTACTTC.

The V and J genes are TRBV7-8 and TRBJ2-1, with TRBD2 matching 11 bases. This CDR3 contains 15 residues. Unmatched junction bases numbered 8, after V lost 5 bases and J lost 8 bases. CDR1 SGHVS and CDR2 FQNEAQ come from the germline V gene. The CDR3 region is CASSHPETSGDEQFF. Written as DNA, the CDR3 is TGTGCCAGCAGCCACCCCGAGACTAGCGGGGATGAGCAGTTCTTC.

This chain links TRBV15 with TRBJ1-2, with TRBD1 matching 7 bases. This CDR3 spans 17 amino acids. The germline gives CDR1 LNHNV, CDR2 YYDKDF (reference sequence). V lost 6 bases to trimming and J lost 0 bases; unmatched junction nucleotides: 13. CDR3 sequence reads: CATSPGSGQDTNYGYTF. The CDR3 DNA reads TGTGCCACCAGTCCGGGGAGCGGACAGGACACTAACTATGGCTACACCTTC. The full variable domain, completed using reference TRBV15 and TRBJ1-2, is DAMVIQNPRYQVTQFGKPVTLSCSQTLNHNVMYWYQQKSSQAPKLLFHYYDKDFNNEADTPDNFQSRRPNTSFCFLDIRSPGLGDTAMYLCATSPGSGQDTNYGYTFGSGTRLTVV.

This sequence joins TRBV5-6 and TRBJ2-2; 8 bases match TRBD1. The J segment lost 1 base and the V segment lost 0 bases, leaving 8 bases of the junction unmatched. This CDR3 is built from 18 residues. The germline CDR1 and CDR2 sequences are SGHDT and YYEEEE. CDR3: CASSLGGTGTGNTGELFF. The CDR3 coding sequence is TGTGCCAGCAGCTTGGGGGGAACCGGGACAGGGAACACCGGGGAGCTGTTTTTT.

The chain is built from TRBV7-2 and TRBJ1-2; TRBD1 matches at 7 bases. With 2 bases clipped from V and 3 bases from J, the junction kept 9 bases outside the gene matches. Germline V gene lookup returns CDR1 SGHTA and CDR2 FQGNSA. The CDR3 runs 16 residues. CDR3 amino acids: CASSLNPGGSYYGYTF. CDR3 sequence (DNA): TGTGCCAGCAGCTTAAACCCAGGGGGATCGTACTATGGCTACACCTTC.

The chain couples TRBV4-3 to TRBJ2-1; 12 bases map to TRBD2. Trimming removed 1 base from V and 9 bases from J; junction bases left unmatched: 4. This CDR3 is 15 amino acids long. Germline V CDR1 and CDR2: LGHNA, YSLEER. In DNA form, the CDR3 reads TGCGCCAGCAGCCAAGGACTAGCGGGGGTTGGTGAGCAGTTCTTC. This encodes CASSQGLAGVGEQFF.

The chain links TRBV5-6 to TRBJ2-3, with a tentative D call TRBD1 (6 bases). Trimming cost V 4 bases and J 2 bases, with 17 bases left between them. This CDR3 contains 16 residues. From germline, CDR1 is SGHDT and CDR2 YYEEEE. The chain's CDR3 is CASSNSGHKITDTQYF. DNA of the CDR3: TGTGCCAGCAGCAACTCGGGACACAAGATCACAGATACGCAGTATTTT.

The chain combines TRBV6-5 with TRBJ1-4, with TRBD1 identical over 8 bases. Trimming took 4 bases from V and 5 from J; bases not matched to a gene: 6. The germline V gene has CDR1 MNHEY and CDR2 SVGAGI. The CDR3 consists of 15 residues. CDR3 amino acids: CASSWNRGVNEKLFF. In DNA, the CDR3 is TGTGCCAGCAGTTGGAACAGGGGGGTCAATGAAAAACTGTTTTTT.

In its sample, this clone was seen once. This chain joins TRBV18 and TRBJ1-1; TRBD1 might be the D (6 bases). The CDR3 runs 18 residues. From germline, CDR1 is KGHSH and CDR2 LQKENI. V lost 3 bases and J lost 0, with 20 bases in between. This CDR3 reads CASSPEQTGLPLNTEAFF. The DNA for the CDR3 is TGTGCCAGCTCACCCGAGCAGACAGGATTGCCACTGAACACTGAAGCTTTCTTT.

V gene TRBV10-3 combines with J gene TRBJ2-3; unclear D gene. The CDR3 is 12 amino acids. Trimming took off 2 bases at V and 6 bases at J, with 6 bases between the two ends. Germline CDR1 is ENHRY and CDR2 is SYGVKD. The DNA of the CDR3 is TGTGCCATCAGTGAGGTAGTTGATACGCAGTATTTT. Its protein is CAISEVVDTQYF.

To note about this clone: Other DNA sequences in this sample translate to the same CDR3. The chain combines TRBV5-1 with TRBJ2-2; 11 positions match TRBD1. Germline V gene lookup returns CDR1 SGHRS and CDR2 YFSETQ. Trimming took 3 bases from V and 2 from J; bases not matched to a gene: 6. This CDR3 region has 17 residues. The CDR3 region has the DNA TGCGCCAGCAGCTCCCCACGGACAGGGGGCAACACCGGGGAGCTGTTTTTT. Amino acid sequence: CASSSPRTGGNTGELFF.

V is TRBV10-3 and J is TRBJ1-5; a weak D match, TRBD1 (5 bases). Germline CDR1 reads ENHRY; CDR2 reads SYGVKD. The CDR3 extends over 17 amino acids. Trimming removed 3 bases at V and 3 bases at J, with 18 bases between. CDR3 bases: TGTGCCATCAGTGACAGGCTTTCCGGGGGAGACAATCAGCCCCAGCATTTT. Translating gives CAISDRLSGGDNQPQHF.

V gene TRBV5-6 combines with J gene TRBJ1-2; a possible D gene is TRBD1 (5 bases). Trimming removed 1 base at V and 7 bases at J, with 11 bases between. CDR3 length equals 13 residues. CDR1 SGHDT and CDR2 YYEEEE come from the germline V gene. The CDR3 protein is CASSLWGGSGYTF. The CDR3 DNA follows: TGTGCCAGCAGCTTGTGGGGGGGTAGTGGCTACACCTTC.

The genes are TRBV6-5 and TRBJ2-1; tentative D call: TRBD1 (6 bases). Trimming removed 0 bases from V and 0 bases from J, with 9 bases in between. This CDR3 has 16 residues. In germline, CDR1 is MNHEY, CDR2 SVGAGI. CDR3: CASSYSWDNSYNEQFF. The CDR3 DNA reads as TGTGCCAGCAGTTACTCGTGGGACAACTCCTACAATGAGCAGTTCTTC.

The chain uses TRBV28 and TRBJ1-1, with D perhaps matching TRBD1 (5 bases). V lost 5 bases to trimming and J lost 3 bases, with 13 bases between them. CDR3 length equals 14 residues. In germline, CDR1 is MDHEN, CDR2 SYDVKM. The CDR3 here is CASSDPGVYTEAFF. DNA for the CDR3: TGTGCCAGCAGTGACCCGGGGGTCTACACTGAAGCTTTCTTT.

The chain carries TRBV5-1 and TRBJ1-2; 8 bases agree with TRBD1. This CDR3 is built from 13 residues. Germline CDR1 SGHRS, CDR2 YFSETQ. With 3 bases clipped from V and 5 bases from J, the junction kept 3 bases outside the gene matches. In nucleotides, the CDR3 is TGCGCCAGCAGCTCAGGGGGCGATTATGGCTACACCTTC. This codes for CASSSGGDYGYTF.

V is TRBV3-1 (or the pseudogene TRBV3-2) and J is TRBJ2-7; D call uncertain. Per germline, CDR1 LGHDT and CDR2 YNNKEL (reference sequence). Trimming shortened V by 4 bases and J by 1 base, and 14 bases separated the two germline ends. The CDR3 runs 15 residues. Here the CDR3 reads CASSPGAAESYEQYF. In nucleotides, the CDR3 is TGTGCCAGCAGCCCCGGAGCAGCCGAGTCCTACGAGCAGTACTTC.